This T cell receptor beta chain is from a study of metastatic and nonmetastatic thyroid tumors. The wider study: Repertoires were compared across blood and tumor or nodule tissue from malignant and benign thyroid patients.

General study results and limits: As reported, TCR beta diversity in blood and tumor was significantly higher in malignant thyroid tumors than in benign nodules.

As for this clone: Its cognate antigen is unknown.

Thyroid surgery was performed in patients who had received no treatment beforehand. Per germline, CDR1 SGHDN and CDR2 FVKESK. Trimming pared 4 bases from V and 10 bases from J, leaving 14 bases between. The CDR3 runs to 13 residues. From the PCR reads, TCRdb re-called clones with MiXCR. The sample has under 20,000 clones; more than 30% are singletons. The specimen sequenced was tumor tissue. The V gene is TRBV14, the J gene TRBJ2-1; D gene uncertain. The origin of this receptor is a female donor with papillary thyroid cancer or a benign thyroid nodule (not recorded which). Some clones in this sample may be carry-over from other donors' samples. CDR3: CASSPPACQEQFF. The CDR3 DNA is TGTGCCAGCAGCCCCCCGGCGTGTCAAGAGCAGTTCTTC.